This TCR beta chain was captured in a study of lymphopenia after photon versus proton radiotherapy. Notes on the study in general: Proton therapy kept repertoires fairly stable, unlike photons, which gained effector/memory cells. Better survival with proton therapy was suggested as possible, not demonstrated. Post-nadir TCR diversity decline inversely tracked overall survival among those who died. After the lymphocyte nadir, photon-treated repertoires showed oligoclonal expansion, especially of CD8+ Temra cells.

The assay was immunoSEQ multiplex PCR, and TCRdb's table has in-frame clones only and misses some. The data hold approximately 12,000 clones, with about 85% observed a single time. Points on this clone: Its antigen is not known.

The CDR3 runs to 16 residues. The germline V gene has CDR1 MGHRA and CDR2 YSYEKL. Trimming removed 3 bases at V and 0 bases at J, with 11 bases between. This receptor was taken from a man aged 60 to 75 with pancreatic cancer. The source was peripheral blood, collected from a patient treated with photon-based radiotherapy. This chain connects TRBV4-1 to TRBJ2-2; no firm D call. This CDR3 is CASSQTFGSNTGELFF. CDR3 nucleotides: TGCGCCAGCAGCCAGACCTTCGGGTCGAACACCGGGGAGCTGTTTTTT.